One sample yielded the 3 T cell receptor beta chains listed below, sequenced in a study of cytomegalovirus exposure and HLA in healthy donors. A multiplex PCR was run with 60 Vbeta primers and 13 Jbeta primers. Method: immunoSEQ multiplex PCR; TCRdb's copy keeps in-frame clones and lacks some. The sample includes 150,000 to 200,000 clones, 65% to 85% of them seen just once. Sequenced sample: PBMCs. The receptor source for this set is a man younger than 35 in good health and CMV-seronegative.

The chain uses TRBV7-9 and TRBJ2-3; possible D gene TRBD1, 5 bases. From germline, CDR1 is SEHNR and CDR2 FQNEAQ (reference sequence). The CDR3 spans 15 residues. V gave up 4 bases and J gave up 0 bases, with 11 bases separating them. The CDR3 spells CASSWGGASTDTQYF. CDR3 coding DNA: TGTGCCAGCAGCTGGGGCGGCGCAAGCACAGATACGCAGTATTTT. Full variable domain (remainder filled in from reference TRBV7-9 and TRBJ2-3): DTGVSQNPRHKITKRGQNVTFRCDPISEHNRLYWYRQTLGQGPEFLTYFQNEAQLEKSRLLSDRFSAERPKGSFSTLEIQRTEQGDSAMYLCASSWGGASTDTQYFGPGTRLTVL.

The chain carries TRBV11-2 and TRBJ1-2; 7 positions match TRBD1. Germline CDR1 reads SGHAT; CDR2 reads FQNNGV. The CDR3 has 17 residues. The ends lost 0 bases at V and 1 base at J; junction bases unmatched: 8. DNA for the CDR3: TGTGCCAGCAGCTTAGATGCGGGGGGACAGATTAACTATGGCTACACCTTC. Protein sequence: CASSLDAGGQINYGYTF.

The CDR3 DNA reads TGTGCCAGCAGCTTAGGACGAGGGACAGGGGGCAACGAGCAGTACTTC. Translation: CASSLGRGTGGNEQYF. The chain has TRBV7-8 and TRBJ2-7; 12 bases are a match to TRBD1. After removal of 1 base from V and 5 bases from J, the junction contained 6 bases not matched to a gene. CDR1 SGHVS and CDR2 FQNEAQ come from the germline V gene. This CDR3 has 16 residues.